This T cell receptor (beta chain) was recorded in a study of T cells in women clearing cervical HPV infection. Background on the study: Controls gave blood once infection was undetectable; cases at lesion identification.

Here immunoSEQ multiplex PCR was the method, and the copy in TCRdb shows in-frame clones only, minus some. The sample shows fewer than 30,000 clones, and 6.5% to 7% sits with its ten largest clones. This CDR3 has 15 amino acids. Germline V gives CDR1 SGHTA, CDR2 FQGNSA. The germline V and J ends were trimmed by 3 bases and 6 bases, with 17 bases remaining between them. With regard to this clone: The CDR3 goes on 3 residues after the read ends, and that part is filled in from the germline J gene.

The sample consisted of blood buffy coat. This TCR was sampled from a woman between 18 and 69 years old with a cervical HPV16 infection that either progressed to CIN3+ or cleared (not recorded which). The V gene is TRBV7-2, the J gene TRBJ1-2; D gene uncertain. CDR3 amino acids: CASSLQVFSYDGYTF. The CDR3 DNA, read in part, is TGTGCCAGCAGCTTGCAGGTTTTTTCTTACGATGGC.